Below are 2 T cell receptor beta chains sequenced from a single sample in a study of post-analysis software for immune sequencing data. Prepared TCR beta cDNA libraries contained unique molecular identifiers. MiXCR was run by TCRdb on the PCR reads, yielding one entry per CDR3 protein. The table lists roughly 800,000 distinct CDR3 sequences, around 53% of them singletons. These receptors are not linked to any known antigen. Broader study findings: Relative to controls, patients had 5 or 6 TRBV segments at higher frequency, with TRBV5-6, TRBV5-1 and TRBV20-1 among these.

The sample was blood. All receptors derive from a girl under 18 with multiple sclerosis.

A remark on this clonotype: At one of its ends the junction is not consistent with the germline gene, which may arise from a read error. The chain is built from TRBV29-1 and TRBJ2-5; D perhaps matches TRBD2 (5 bases). The CDR3 contains 12 residues. CDR1 is SQVTM and CDR2 is ANQGSEA in the germline V gene. CDR3 nucleotide sequence: TGCAGCGTTAAAGAGGGTAGCGAGACCCAGTACTTC. Translation gives CSVKEGSETQYF.

This clonotype came up a few times. The rearrangement joins TRBV29-1 to TRBJ2-5; 10 positions agree with TRBD1. Germline trimming cut 7 bases from V and 4 bases from J; bases unmatched to any gene: 9. Per the germline V gene, CDR1 is SQVTM and CDR2 is ANQGSEA. CDR3 length: 14 residues. The CDR3, as DNA: TGCAGCGCAGCGGGACAGGGGAAGCGAGAGACCCAGTACTTC. Translating it yields CSAAGQGKRETQYF.